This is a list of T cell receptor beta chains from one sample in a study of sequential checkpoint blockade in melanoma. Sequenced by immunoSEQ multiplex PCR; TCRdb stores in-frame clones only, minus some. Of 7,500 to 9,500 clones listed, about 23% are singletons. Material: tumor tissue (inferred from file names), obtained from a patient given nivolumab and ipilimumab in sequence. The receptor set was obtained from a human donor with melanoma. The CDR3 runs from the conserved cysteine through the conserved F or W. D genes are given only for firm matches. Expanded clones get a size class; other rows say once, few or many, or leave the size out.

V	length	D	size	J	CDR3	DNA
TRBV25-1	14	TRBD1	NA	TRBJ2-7	CASSEETGAAEQYF	TGTGCCAGCAGTGAAGAGACAGGGGCCGCCGAGCAGTACTTC
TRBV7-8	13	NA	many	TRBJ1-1	CASSFTENTEAFF	TGTGCCAGCAGCTTTACCGAGAACACTGAAGCTTTCTTT
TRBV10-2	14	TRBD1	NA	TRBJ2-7	CASTLGQGTYEQYF	TGCGCCAGCACCCTTGGACAGGGGACTTACGAGCAGTACTTC
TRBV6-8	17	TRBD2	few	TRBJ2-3	CASSYSRSGGAPDTQYF	TGTGCCAGCAGTTACTCCAGGAGCGGGGGGGCCCCAGATACGCAGTATTTT
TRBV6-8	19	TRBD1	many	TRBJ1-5	CASSSGQGANHFYNQPQHF	TGTGCCAGCAGTTCGGGACAGGGGGCGAACCATTTTTACAATCAGCCCCAGCATTTT
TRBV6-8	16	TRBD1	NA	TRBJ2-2	CASSYGGTGDTGELFF	TGTGCCAGCAGTTACGGTGGGACAGGGGACACCGGGGAGCTGTTTTTT
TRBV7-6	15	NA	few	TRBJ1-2	CASSGANYYNYGYTF	TGTGCCAGCAGCGGGGCAAACTACTATAACTATGGCTACACCTTC
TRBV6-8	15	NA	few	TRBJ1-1	CASSYFSAANTEAFF	TGTGCCAGCAGTTATTTTTCGGCGGCCAACACTGAAGCTTTCTTT
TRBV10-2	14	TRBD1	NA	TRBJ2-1	CASRDREWYNEQFF	TGCGCCAGCAGGGACAGGGAGTGGTACAATGAGCAGTTCTTC
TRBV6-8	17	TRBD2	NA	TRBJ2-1	CASSYPPTSGGYNEQFF	TGTGCCAGCAGTTACCCCCCTACTAGCGGGGGGTACAATGAGCAGTTCTTC
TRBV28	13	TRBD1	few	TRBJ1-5	CASRGQGNQPQHF	TGTGCCAGCAGGGGACAGGGTAATCAGCCCCAGCATTTT
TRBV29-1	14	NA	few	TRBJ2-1	CSVRVESSYNEQFF	TGCAGCGTTCGGGTCGAGAGCTCCTACAATGAGCAGTTCTTC
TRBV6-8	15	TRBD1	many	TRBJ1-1	CASSYHRGRRTEAFF	TGTGCCAGCAGTTATCACAGGGGGCGCCGAACTGAAGCTTTCTTT
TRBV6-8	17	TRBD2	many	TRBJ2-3	CASSDLVWKRGADTQYF	TGTGCCAGCAGTGACCTCGTATGGAAGCGGGGTGCAGATACGCAGTATTTT
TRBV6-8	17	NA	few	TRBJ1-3	CASSYSAVLSSGNTIYF	TGTGCCAGCAGTTACTCTGCGGTTCTCAGCTCTGGAAACACCATATATTTT
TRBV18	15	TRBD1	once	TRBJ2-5	CASSPQGQTRDSQYF	TGTGCCAGCTCACCGCAGGGACAGACAAGAGACTCCCAGTACTTC